This record covers a single TCR beta chain. This clonotype was found many times. Its antigen remains undetermined. No base qualities exist here, and no much larger clone lies one base off it. V sheds 3 bases and J sheds 1 base, leaving 6 bases between their ends. As encoded in the germline V gene, CDR1 is SGHTA while CDR2 is FQGNSA. The CDR3 goes from the cysteine to the phenylalanine over 14 residues. Kept here is only the CDR3 DNA, which spans 42 bases and is read in frame from base 1. Ficoll-Paque density gradient centrifugation was the method used to isolate PBMCs. The sample originates from a study of T-cell memory formation after mild COVID-19 (dated by TCRdb to the early 2020s). The study in broad terms: TCR sequence clusters from the two donors were found to be largely donor specific. In two donors, T-cell clones that expanded and contracted after mild COVID-19 were followed by sequencing TCRalpha and TCRbeta repertoires longitudinally. The cohort was made up of two young adult volunteers, one female and one male, who were previously healthy.

Sequenced on an Illumina NovaSeq 6000. TCRalpha and TCRbeta cDNA libraries were built by 5'RACE with constant-segment primers, adding sample barcodes and unique molecular identifiers. RNA was extracted from every sample with Trizol reagent. The libraries were amplified in two PCR steps, and the second step added a second sample barcode and Illumina TruSeq adapters. Sequencing of the libraries was done on an Illumina NovaSeq, producing 2 x 150 bp paired-end reads. As for the original processing: The reads were demultiplexed and collapsed into UMI-guided consensus sequences using migec v1.2.7. With mixcr v2.1.11, UMI consensuses were aligned to TRA and TRB V and J templates and assembled into clonotypes. A clonotype was counted as expanded or contracted only when both edgeR and NoisET called the clonotype significant, with the noise models trained on biological replicates. For edgeR calls, a false discovery rate-adjusted p below 0.01 and a log2 fold-change threshold of 1 were applied. As an exploratory analysis of dynamics, max-normalized trajectories of the 1000 most abundant clonotypes were examined by PCA with hierarchical clustering. Separately sequenced CD4+ and CD8+ repertoires were used to assign a CD4 or CD8 phenotype to each responding clone. TCRdb reworked the public reads: Q25 trimming with fastp, MiXCR clone assembly, productive beta chains retained. Rows with one shared CDR3 protein collapse into an entry with the most common genes and DNA. What appears here as the V and J calls and clone size reflects TCRdb's work, not the paper's. A total of 40,000 to 55,000 distinct CDR3 sequences appear in this sample, approximately 6.8% of them only once. 1.4% to 1.5% of the sample lies in the top ten.

Results the study describes overall, beyond this receptor: From day 15 to 85, contracting clones showed balanced CD4/CD8 phenotypes, whereas a second wave of clones that expanded from day 15 to 37 leaned towards CD4+. The study included only two mild cases, and larger cohorts that include severe cases with pre-infection samples were judged to be necessary. The second-wave clones that peaked on day 37 were not confirmed to be SARS-CoV-2 specific. Some responding clones were detected in pre-infection memory, which suggested that pre-existing cross-reactive memory T cells had joined the SARS-CoV-2 response. Contracting CD4+ clones were found mainly in CM and EM memory subsets, while CD8+ clones were enriched in EMRA.

The rearranged segments are TRBV7-2 and TRBJ2-2, with the identity of the D gene unclear. The sample consisted of PBMCs or a T cell subset sorted from them (not recorded which). The TCR comes from a man aged 18 to 29 who had mild COVID-19 (a few samples of this study predate the infection). The sample titles of this study are shuffled in the database, so cell type and time point are left out; the donor was told from shared clones. CDR3 sequence: CASSFRRNTGELFF. Here is the DNA: TGTGCCAGCAGCTTTAGAAGGAACACCGGGGAGCTGTTTTTT.